This T cell receptor beta chain was captured in a study of CD8 T cells in ankylosing spondylitis. This CDR3 contains 14 residues. The V end lost 10 bases, the J end lost 3 bases, and 18 bases lay between the germline ends. Germline values: CDR1 ENHRY, CDR2 SYGVKD. The study's findings and limits: Reactive arthritis synovial fluid and blood previously showed some of these motif variants. Characteristic of ankylosing spondylitis blood, it appeared, was a TCR beta motif comprising eight highly homologous variants.

This clonotype was picked up a small number of times. Its matching antigen is unknown. MiXCR, run by TCRdb on the 5' RACE reads, gives a single entry per CDR3 protein. The table records 200,000 to 250,000 distinct CDR3 sequences, 15% to 20% of them present only once. The sequencing input was blood, either unsorted or a sorted T cell fraction (not recorded which). The chain recombines TRBV10-3 with TRBJ1-1; possible D gene TRBD1, 6 bases. The clonotype originates from a male donor with ankylosing spondylitis. The CDR3 bases are TGTGCCACCGACGACCCTGACAGGCACACTGAAGCTTTCTTT. Amino acids: CATDDPDRHTEAFF.